Listed here are 27 T cell receptor beta chains from one sample, sequenced in a study of T cell responses to AZD1222 COVID-19 vaccine. TCRdb's copy holds only in-frame clones and misses some; the assay was immunoSEQ multiplex PCR. Of more than 95,000 clones detected, roughly 88% appear once; the ten largest clones hold 20% to 25%. The sample here was peripheral blood, taken on day 0 of AZD1222 vaccination. The receptors here all came from an adult in good health.

This chain joins TRBV7-6 and TRBJ2-7, with D maybe TRBD1 (6 bases). CDR1 and CDR2 from the germline V gene are SGHVS and FNYEAQ. Trimming shortened V by 1 base and J by 2 bases, and 12 bases separated the two germline ends. This CDR3 is 15 amino acids long. CDR3 in DNA: TGTGCCAGCAGCTTAGAAGCAGGGGTCCCCTACGAGCAGTACTTC. It specifies CASSLEAGVPYEQYF.

A few counts support this clone. V gene TRBV4-3 combines with J gene TRBJ1-1; D not certain. V was cut by 0 bases and J by 7 bases, with 9 bases left in between. The CDR3 runs 13 residues. Germline CDR1 is LGHNA and CDR2 is YSLEER. The DNA for the CDR3 is TGCGCCAGCAGCCAAGAAAAGGCCCTTGAAGCTTTCTTT. Its protein is CASSQEKALEAFF.

The chain recombines TRBV10-3 with TRBJ2-7; 7 bases are shared with TRBD1. The CDR3 consists of 13 residues. Trimming at V came to 7 bases and at J to 3 bases, leaving 6 bases not matched to a gene. Germline V CDR1 and CDR2: ENHRY, SYGVKD. The CDR3 region is CAITPGQNYEQYF. CDR3 in DNA: TGTGCCATCACTCCGGGACAGAACTACGAGCAGTACTTC.

The V call is TRBV7-2, the J call TRBJ1-2; D not certain. The length of the CDR3 is 15 residues. Germline assignment: CDR1 SGHTA and CDR2 FQGNSA. Trimming pared 1 base from V and 0 bases from J, leaving 9 bases between. CDR3 coding DNA: TGTGCCAGCAGCTTAGATGCGGGATCTAACTATGGCTACACCTTC. Translated, it gives CASSLDAGSNYGYTF.

V usage is TRBV4-3 and J usage is TRBJ1-1, with D possibly being TRBD1 (5 bases). Trimming left V 0 bases short and J 4 bases short, with 9 bases between. CDR1 is LGHNA, CDR2 YSLEER, per germline. The CDR3 runs 14 residues. In DNA, the CDR3 is TGCGCCAGCAGCCAAGAGTGGGGGGGCACTGAAGCTTTCTTT. Its translation is CASSQEWGGTEAFF.

This rearrangement joins TRBV28 to TRBJ2-7; D is perhaps TRBD1 (5 bases). Germline V gene sequence: CDR1 MDHEN, CDR2 SYDVKM. The CDR3 runs to 14 residues. Trimming cost V 6 bases and J 4 bases, with 16 bases left between them. Here the CDR3 DNA reads TGTGCCAGCAGGTTCACCTTCCAGGGATACGAGCAGTACTTC. Amino acid sequence: CASRFTFQGYEQYF.

The rearrangement links TRBV7-2 to TRBJ1-1, with D possibly TRBD1 on 6 matching bases. Germline CDR1 reads SGHTA; CDR2 reads FQGNSA. This CDR3 spans 12 amino acids. Trimming stripped 2 bases from V and 7 bases from J, with 8 bases between. The CDR3 bases are TGTGCCAGCAGCTTACAGGGGCTTGAAGCTTTCTTT. Translation gives CASSLQGLEAFF.

This clone was recorded only once. This rearrangement joins TRBV3-1 (or the pseudogene TRBV3-2) to TRBJ1-5; 7 bases map to TRBD1. This CDR3 spans 15 amino acids. The germline gives CDR1 LGHDT, CDR2 YNNKEL (reference sequence). V was pared by 1 base and J by 6 bases, with 6 bases of the junction left unmatched. The CDR3 nucleotides read TGTGCCAGCAGCCAAGGACAGGGTACCAGTCAGCCCCAGCATTTT. Translation gives CASSQGQGTSQPQHF.

V gene TRBV6-5 combines with J gene TRBJ1-1, with D tentatively TRBD1 (5 bases). The length of the CDR3 is 16 residues. V dropped 2 bases and J dropped 9 bases, with 22 bases sitting between them. Germline lookup yields CDR1 MNHEY and CDR2 SVGAGI. The CDR3 DNA reads as TGTGCCAGCAGTTACCCCTCCTCGGGGGGTTCATCGAAAGCTTTCTTT. Residues: CASSYPSSGGSSKAFF.

In DNA form, the CDR3 reads TGTGCCAGCATCATAAACGGAGGGAACTATGGCTACACCTTC. This sequence encodes CASIINGGNYGYTF. V is TRBV7-2 and J is TRBJ1-2; D gene unclear. The CDR3 runs to 14 residues. Germline CDR1 and CDR2: SGHTA and FQGNSA. Trimming took 7 bases from V and 2 from J, leaving 14 bases between them. Full variable domain (missing parts from reference TRBV7-2 and TRBJ1-2): GAGVSQSPSNKVTEKGKDVELRCDPISGHTALYWYRQSLGQGLEFLIYFQGNSAPDKSGLPSDRFSAERTGGSVSTLTIQRTQQEDSAVYLCASIINGGNYGYTFGSGTRLTVV.

The rearrangement links TRBV9 to TRBJ2-3; D gene uncertain. Germline CDR1 and CDR2: SGDLS and YYNGEE. V dropped 3 bases and J dropped 2 bases, with 4 bases sitting between them. The CDR3 contains 12 residues. In nucleotides, the CDR3 is TGTGCCAGCAGCGGACACACAGATACGCAGTATTTT. The encoded protein is CASSGHTDTQYF.

The chain links TRBV7-9 to TRBJ2-1; perhaps D is TRBD1 or TRBD2 (5 bases each). The germline V gene encodes CDR1 SEHNR and CDR2 FQNEAQ (reference sequence). Trimming removed 4 bases at V and 0 bases at J, with 10 bases between. The CDR3 has 15 residues. Written as DNA, the CDR3 is TGTGCCAGCAGCTCCCCAGGGAGCTCCTACAATGAGCAGTTCTTC. It is translated as CASSSPGSSYNEQFF. Combining the CDR3 with reference TRBV7-9 and TRBJ2-1 gives the whole variable domain DTGVSQNPRHKITKRGQNVTFRCDPISEHNRLYWYRQTLGQGPEFLTYFQNEAQLEKSRLLSDRFSAERPKGSFSTLEIQRTEQGDSAMYLCASSSPGSSYNEQFFGPGTRLTVL.

The V and J genes are TRBV19 and TRBJ2-7; D remains unclear. The CDR3 contains 14 residues. CDR1 LNHDA and CDR2 SQIVND come from the germline V gene (reference sequence). Trimming took 3 bases from V and 0 from J, leaving 9 bases between them. The chain's CDR3 is CASSIFGDSYEQYF. The DNA of the CDR3 is TGTGCCAGTAGTATCTTTGGTGACTCCTACGAGCAGTACTTC.

The table lists this clone with a few counts. The chain couples TRBV7-2 to TRBJ2-3; 10 nucleotides align to TRBD2. The CDR3 is 16 residues long. Germline lookup yields CDR1 SGHTA and CDR2 FQGNSA. V was clipped by 5 bases and J by 1 base; unmatched bases: 6. In DNA form, the CDR3 reads TGTGCCAGCAGCCCCGGGGGGACTAGCGGCACAGATACGCAGTATTTT. Its protein is CASSPGGTSGTDTQYF.

The rearrangement links TRBV11-2 to TRBJ1-3, with 7 bases identical to TRBD1. Germline CDR1 and CDR2: SGHAT and FQNNGV. The CDR3 loop spans 13 amino acids. DNA of the CDR3: TGTGTCGTCAAGGGGGCGAACGGAAACACCATATATTTT. The encoded protein is CVVKGANGNTIYF.

This rearrangement joins TRBV12-3 or TRBV12-4 to TRBJ2-3; D not resolved. The CDR3 runs 13 residues. The ends were cut back, 10 bases at V and 5 bases at J, with 16 bases in the middle. Here the CDR3 DNA reads TGTGCCACACTAAGGAGCGTACGAGATACGCAGTATTTT. It encodes CATLRSVRDTQYF.

The V call is TRBV28, the J call TRBJ1-5; D gene ambiguous. This CDR3 spans 12 amino acids. V was trimmed by 8 bases and J by 0 bases, leaving 5 bases between them. CDR1 and CDR2 (germline): MDHEN, SYDVKM. CDR3 region: CASRNSNQPQHF. The DNA for the CDR3 is TGTGCCAGCCGAAATAGCAATCAGCCCCAGCATTTT.

CDR3 region: CASRNQGAGYEQYF. In DNA, the CDR3 is TGTGCCAGCAGGAACCAGGGGGCTGGCTACGAGCAGTACTTC. The chain combines TRBV6-5 with TRBJ2-7, with TRBD1 matching 8 bases. The CDR3 has 14 residues. CDR1 is MNHEY and CDR2 is SVGAGI in the germline V gene. Germline trimming cut 6 bases from V and 3 bases from J; bases unmatched to any gene: 7.

This clone was detected a few times. This sequence joins TRBV5-5 and TRBJ2-1; possibly TRBD2 for D (5 bases). The germline gives CDR1 SGHKS, CDR2 YYEKEE (reference sequence). Trimming left V 4 bases short and J 2 bases short, with 10 bases between. This CDR3 has 14 amino acids. In DNA, the CDR3 is TGTGCCAGCAGCCCAACGGGGACCTACAATGAGCAGTTCTTC. This codes for CASSPTGTYNEQFF.

The chain uses TRBV9 and TRBJ1-1; TRBD1 aligns across 8 bases. V trimming: 0 bases; J trimming: 1 base; junction bases outside the gene matches: 8. The CDR3 loop spans 17 amino acids. Germline values: CDR1 SGDLS, CDR2 YYNGEE. CDR3 residues: CASSVGTGSRRNTEAFF. The CDR3 nucleotides are TGTGCCAGCAGCGTAGGGACAGGGAGTCGGAGGAACACTGAAGCTTTCTTT.

This clone was counted only a few times. The rearrangement joins TRBV7-3 to TRBJ1-2; D ambiguous. V was trimmed by 2 bases and J by 7 bases, leaving 17 bases between them. Germline V gene data show CDR1 as SGHTA and CDR2 as FQGTGA. The CDR3 extends over 15 amino acids. CDR3 sequence reads: CASSLYGRPEGGYTF. As DNA, the CDR3 is TGTGCCAGCAGCTTATATGGCAGGCCTGAAGGTGGCTACACCTTC.

This chain connects TRBV28 to TRBJ1-6; possibly TRBD1 for D (6 bases). The V gene's germline CDR1 is MDHEN and CDR2 SYDVKM. The CDR3 is made up of 17 amino acids. V lost 3 bases to trimming and J lost 5 bases, with 17 bases between them. CDR3 residues: CASSLGRGALNNSPLHF. Here the CDR3 DNA reads TGTGCCAGCAGTTTGGGTAGGGGGGCGTTGAATAATTCACCCCTCCACTTT.

This clone has just one count. The gene calls are TRBV7-9 and TRBJ1-4, with 9 bases aligning to TRBD1. This CDR3 contains 15 residues. CDR1 and CDR2 from the germline V gene are SEHNR and FQNEAQ (reference sequence). With 6 bases clipped from V and 7 bases from J, the junction kept 9 bases outside the gene matches. CDR3 in amino acids: CASRPEGTGSEKLFF. As DNA, the CDR3 is TGTGCCAGCAGACCCGAAGGGACAGGGAGTGAAAAACTGTTTTTT.

In its sample, this clone was seen a few times. This chain connects TRBV12-5 to TRBJ1-5, with TRBD1 identical over 7 bases. After removal of 6 bases from V and 2 bases from J, the junction contained 7 bases not matched to a gene. Per the germline V gene, CDR1 is LGHNT and CDR2 is FRNRAP. The CDR3 has 15 residues. The CDR3 bases are TGTGCTAGTGGCCGAACAGGGGCAGGCAATCAGCCCCAGCATTTT. As protein: CASGRTGAGNQPQHF.

The V gene is TRBV12-3 or TRBV12-4, the J gene TRBJ1-1; 7 bases match TRBD1. CDR3 length: 13 amino acids. The ends lost 6 bases at V and 4 bases at J; junction bases unmatched: 5. CDR3 region: CASSGTAITEAFF. The CDR3 DNA is TGTGCCAGCAGCGGGACAGCAATCACTGAAGCTTTCTTT.

The V call is TRBV7-2, the J call TRBJ1-4, with D maybe TRBD1 (5 bases). V was trimmed by 4 bases and J by 3 bases, leaving 21 bases between them. Germline CDR1 SGHTA, CDR2 FQGNSA. The CDR3 has 18 residues. CDR3 sequence: CASSSLTWGQGPNEKLFF. CDR3 DNA: TGTGCCAGCAGCTCCCTGACGTGGGGCCAAGGTCCTAATGAAAAACTGTTTTTT.

The chain employs TRBV9 and TRBJ2-3; D uncertain. Germline V gene data show CDR1 as SGDLS and CDR2 as YYNGEE. Trimming left V 0 bases short and J 0 bases short, with 2 bases between. CDR3 length equals 13 residues. In nucleotides, the CDR3 is TGTGCCAGCAGCGTAGTGAGCACAGATACGCAGTATTTT. This encodes CASSVVSTDTQYF.